A selection of T cell receptor beta chains follows, all from one sample in a study of CD8+CD57+ T cells in acquired aplastic anemia. TCRdb processed the reads anew with MiXCR; each CDR3 protein has one entry. The table records around 430,000 distinct CDR3 sequences, more than 25% of them present only once. The material sequenced was sorted CD4+, CD8+, or CD8+CD57+ T cells (not recorded which) from PBMCs. The receptors derive from a human donor with aplastic anemia. CDR3s include the opening cysteine and the closing phenylalanine or tryptophan. D genes are given only for firm matches. Clone size is stated in some rows and not others, as once, few, many or a class when expanded.

11	few	-	TRBV6-1	TRBJ1-5	CASSGHTPQHF	TGTGCCAGCAGTGGACACACGCCCCAGCATTTT
13	few	TRBD1	TRBV2	TRBJ2-7	CASQGARTYEQYF	TGTGCCAGTCAGGGGGCACGGACCTACGAGCAGTACTTC
20	-	TRBD1	TRBV4-2	TRBJ1-3	CASSLPQGQGKNISGNTIYF	TGTGCCAGCAGCCTACCTCAAGGACAGGGGAAAAACATCTCTGGAAACACCATATATTTT
14	-	TRBD1	TRBV12-3/TRBV12-4	TRBJ1-2	CASSLTGNNYGYTF	TGTGCCAGCAGTTTGACAGGGAACAACTATGGCTACACCTTC
16	-	-	TRBV15	TRBJ1-6	CATSRAGTSGNSPLHF	TGTGCCACCAGCAGGGCGGGTACCTCAGGGAATTCACCCCTCCACTTT
14	many	TRBD2	TRBV9	TRBJ2-7	CASSPRTRTYEQYF	TGTGCCAGCAGCCCACGGACTAGAACCTACGAGCAGTACTTC
13	few	-	TRBV30	TRBJ1-5	CAWSGGNDQPQHF	TGTGCCTGGAGTGGAGGGAATGATCAGCCCCAGCATTTT
15	few	TRBD2	TRBV14	TRBJ2-1	CASSQLAGGRDEQFF	TGTGCCAGCAGCCAACTAGCGGGAGGAAGGGATGAGCAGTTCTTC
16	few	TRBD2	TRBV7-9	TRBJ2-5	CASSSTSGGFQETQYF	TGTGCCAGCAGCTCGACTAGCGGGGGGTTCCAAGAGACCCAGTACTTC
13	-	TRBD2	TRBV5-4	TRBJ2-7	CASSRGLAIEQYF	TGTGCCAGCAGCAGGGGACTAGCGATTGAGCAGTACTTC
16	few	TRBD1	TRBV13	TRBJ2-7	CASSLGLRDRLYEQYF	TGTGCCAGCAGCTTAGGCCTAAGGGACAGACTCTACGAGCAGTACTTC
15	few	-	TRBV18	TRBJ2-5	CASSPREALQETQYF	TGTGCCAGCTCACCAAGGGAAGCCCTACAAGAGACCCAGTACTTC
14	many	-	TRBV7-9	TRBJ2-7	CASSLEQGPYEQYF	TGTGCCAGCAGCTTAGAACAGGGACCCTACGAGCAGTACTTC
12	many	-	TRBV7-9	TRBJ1-6	CASSQGDSPLHF	TGTGCCAGCAGCCAGGGTGATTCACCCCTCCACTTT
14	-	TRBD2	TRBV29-1	TRBJ2-7	CSVVGLAVTYEQYF	TGCAGCGTTGTAGGACTAGCGGTAACCTACGAGCAGTACTTC
16	-	TRBD1	TRBV5-1	TRBJ2-7	CASSLTPGQGTYEQYF	TGCGCCAGCAGCTTGACCCCGGGACAGGGGACCTACGAGCAGTACTTC
16	-	TRBD1	TRBV12-3/TRBV12-4	TRBJ1-1	CASRRYRGWGITEAFF	TGTGCCAGCAGGAGGTACAGGGGATGGGGAATTACTGAAGCTTTCTTT
13	many	-	TRBV10-3	TRBJ1-5	CAISPNGNQPQHF	TGTGCCATCAGTCCCAATGGCAATCAGCCCCAGCATTTT
15	many	TRBD2	TRBV29-1	TRBJ2-3	CSVATSGGYTDTQYF	TGCAGCGTTGCCACTAGCGGGGGTTACACAGATACGCAGTATTTT
13	many	-	TRBV2	TRBJ1-1	CALREGEYTEAFF	TGTGCCCTAAGGGAGGGTGAGTACACTGAAGCTTTCTTT
14	few	TRBD1	TRBV10-3	TRBJ1-1	CAITTGGENTEAFF	TGTGCCATCACTACAGGGGGAGAGAACACTGAAGCTTTCTTT
16	-	TRBD1	TRBV11-2	TRBJ2-7	CASSSITGESPYEQYF	TGTGCCAGCAGCTCGATTACAGGGGAGAGCCCCTACGAGCAGTACTTC
16	few	TRBD2	TRBV24-1	TRBJ2-3	CATSDSGRGGVDTQYF	TGTGCCACCAGTGATTCCGGACGGGGGGGCGTTGATACGCAGTATTTT
15	-	-	TRBV4-3	TRBJ1-2	CASSQDSGYATGYTF	TGCGCCAGCAGCCAAGATTCGGGGTATGCGACTGGCTACACCTTC
16	-	TRBD1	TRBV20-1	TRBJ1-1	CSAPQVGQGPYTEAFF	TGCAGTGCTCCCCAAGTGGGACAGGGTCCGTACACTGAAGCTTTCTTT
16	-	TRBD2	TRBV6-2/TRBV6-3	TRBJ2-1	CASSYLAASGYNEQFF	TGTGCCAGCAGTTACTTGGCGGCTAGCGGTTACAATGAGCAGTTCTTC
14	-	TRBD1	TRBV4-1	TRBJ1-1	CASSKGDSRTEAFF	TGCGCCAGCAGCAAAGGGGACAGCCGCACTGAAGCTTTCTTT
14	few	TRBD2	TRBV5-1	TRBJ2-5	CASRPLADQETQYF	TGCGCCAGCAGACCACTAGCGGACCAAGAGACCCAGTACTTC
15	-	TRBD1	TRBV11-2	TRBJ2-3	CASSPGTGGRDTQYF	TGTGCCAGCAGTCCCGGGACAGGGGGCCGGGATACGCAGTATTTT
15	many	-	TRBV19	TRBJ2-7	CASSPMGAAAVKQYF	TGTGCCAGTAGCCCGATGGGGGCCGCCGCGGTGAAGCAGTACTTC
16	-	TRBD1	TRBV11-1	TRBJ1-2	CASTTRQGADGDGYTF	TGTGCCAGCACCACCCGACAGGGCGCCGATGGGGATGGCTACACCTTC
16	few	-	TRBV5-1	TRBJ1-4	CASSSLMTTGGEKLFF	TGCGCCAGCAGCTCCCTGATGACAACGGGGGGCGAAAAACTGTTTTTT
16	-	TRBD1	TRBV6-1	TRBJ1-5	CASGELVRSEQGAQHF	TGTGCCAGCGGTGAACTTGTAAGGTCAGAGCAGGGGGCTCAGCATTTT
14	few	-	TRBV10-3	TRBJ1-2	CAISRGRTNYGYTF	TGTGCCATCTCGAGGGGACGTACTAACTATGGCTACACCTTC
17	-	TRBD1	TRBV10-3	TRBJ2-6	CAISLGQGYSGANVLTF	TGTGCCATCAGTTTGGGACAGGGATACTCTGGGGCCAACGTCCTGACTTTC
15	few	-	TRBV7-9	TRBJ1-1	CASSLKGSVQAEAFF	TGTGCCAGCAGCTTAAAGGGGTCCGTTCAAGCTGAAGCTTTCTTT
13	many	-	TRBV7-2	TRBJ1-2	CASSLVGQGAPTF	-
14	-	-	TRBV25-1	TRBJ1-6	CAKTQRAGDSPLHF	TGTGCCAAAACTCAGCGCGCCGGTGATTCACCCCTCCACTTT
14	few	TRBD1	TRBV9	TRBJ2-7	CASSVGGTGVEQYF	TGTGCCAGCAGCGTAGGTGGGACAGGGGTCGAGCAGTACTTC
14	few	-	TRBV20-1	TRBJ2-7	CSAREGTLYNEQYF	TGCAGTGCTAGAGAGGGGACGTTATACAATGAGCAGTACTTC
15	few	-	TRBV4-3	TRBJ1-1	CASSQIDRRITEAFF	TGCGCCAGCAGCCAGATCGACAGGAGGATCACTGAAGCTTTCTTT
15	many	TRBD1	TRBV7-7	TRBJ2-7	CASSLDGRGIHEQYF	TGTGCTAGCAGCTTAGACGGCAGGGGGATCCACGAGCAGTACTTC
17	few	TRBD1	TRBV11-2	TRBJ2-1	CASSSTLGDRVNNEQFF	TGTGCCAGCAGCTCCACCCTTGGGGACAGGGTTAACAATGAGCAGTTCTTC
14	few	-	TRBV4-2	TRBJ1-1	CASSQGYDSPEAFF	TGTGCCAGCAGCCAAGGCTACGACAGTCCTGAGGCTTTCTTT
13	many	-	TRBV7-9	TRBJ1-1	CASDLTVNTEAFF	TGTGCCAGCGACCTGACAGTGAACACTGAAGCTTTCTTT
13	-	-	TRBV28	TRBJ2-7	CASSFRGRVEQYF	TGTGCCAGCAGTTTTAGGGGGAGGGTCGAGCAGTACTTC
8	-	-	TRBV2	TRBJ1-5	CASRRQHF	TGTGCCAGCAGGCGCCAGCATTTT
14	many	-	TRBV5-1	TRBJ2-7	CASSLVQGGGEQYF	TGCGCCAGCAGCTTGGTACAGGGGGGAGGGGAGCAGTACTTC
17	few	TRBD1	TRBV12-3/TRBV12-4	TRBJ2-7	CASSLAIGQGLYYGQYF	TGTGCCAGCAGTTTAGCTATTGGACAGGGTTTATACTACGGGCAGTACTTC
13	once	-	TRBV10-3	TRBJ1-2	CAISARKGYGYTF	TGTGCCATCAGTGCTAGAAAGGGGTATGGCTACACCTTC
11	few	-	TRBV6-1	TRBJ2-5	CASNTWETQYF	TGTGCCAGCAACACATGGGAGACCCAGTACTTC
13	many	-	TRBV12-3/TRBV12-4	TRBJ1-2	CASSLKLFYGYTF	TGTGCCAGCAGTTTAAAACTGTTCTATGGCTACACCTTC
14	many	TRBD1	TRBV19	TRBJ1-5	CASSLDRDNQPQHF	TGTGCCAGTTCCTTAGACAGGGATAATCAGCCCCAGCATTTT
14	-	-	TRBV10-2	TRBJ1-1	CASSLRDRSTEAFF	TGCGCCAGCAGCCTCCGGGACCGAAGCACTGAAGCTTTCTTT
15	few	-	TRBV5-8	TRBJ1-1	CASSSLARLNTEAFF	TGTGCCAGCAGCTCCTTAGCTCGCCTGAACACTGAAGCTTTCTTT
14	few	-	TRBV2	TRBJ2-7	CASSLSGRTHEQYF	TGTGCCAGCAGTTTGAGTGGCAGGACCCACGAGCAGTACTTC
15	-	-	TRBV12-3/TRBV12-4	TRBJ2-7	CASSLTYRGTYEQYF	TGTGCCAGCAGTTTAACGTATCGGGGGACCTACGAGCAGTACTTC
14	many	TRBD1	TRBV19	TRBJ1-2	CASRWLDRGNSYTF	TGTGCCAGTCGCTGGCTGGACAGGGGGAATAGCTACACCTTC